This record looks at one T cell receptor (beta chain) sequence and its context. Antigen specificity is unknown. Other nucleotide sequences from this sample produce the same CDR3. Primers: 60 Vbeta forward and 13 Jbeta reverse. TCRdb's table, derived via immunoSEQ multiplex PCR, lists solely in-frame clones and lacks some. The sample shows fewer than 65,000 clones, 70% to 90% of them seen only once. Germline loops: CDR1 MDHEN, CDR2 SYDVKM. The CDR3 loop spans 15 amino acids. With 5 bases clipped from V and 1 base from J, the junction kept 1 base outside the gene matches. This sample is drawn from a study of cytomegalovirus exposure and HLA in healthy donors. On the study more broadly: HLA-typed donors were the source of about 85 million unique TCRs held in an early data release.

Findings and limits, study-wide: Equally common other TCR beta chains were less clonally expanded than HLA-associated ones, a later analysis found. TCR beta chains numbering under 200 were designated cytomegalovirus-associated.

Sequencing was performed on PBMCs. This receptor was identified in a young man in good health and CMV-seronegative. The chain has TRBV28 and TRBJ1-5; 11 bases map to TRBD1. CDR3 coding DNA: TGTGCCAGCAGTCGGGACAGGGGGAGCAATCAGCCCCAGCATTTT. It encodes CASSRDRGSNQPQHF. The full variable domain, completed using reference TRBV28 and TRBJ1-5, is DVKVTQSSRYLVKRTGEKVFLECVQDMDHENMFWYRQDPGLGLRLIYFSYDVKMKEKGDIPEGYSVSREKKERFSLILESASTNQTSMYLCASSRDRGSNQPQHFGDGTRLSIL.